The 27 T cell receptor beta chains below were found in one sample sequenced in a study of cytotoxic CD8 clonotypes in ibrutinib-treated CLL. Some clones are missing from TCRdb's copy, which holds only in-frame ones; the method was immunoSEQ multiplex PCR. This table has about 34,000 clones, 69% appearing once. The specimen was PBMCs, collected before ibrutinib treatment. The receptor set was obtained from a human donor with chronic lymphocytic leukemia.

A few counts support this clone. The rearrangement links TRBV18 to TRBJ2-7, with 7 bases aligning to TRBD1. The trim removed 3 bases at V and 0 bases at J, leaving 8 bases unmatched. The CDR3 has 16 residues. The germline gives CDR1 KGHSH, CDR2 LQKENI. The CDR3 nucleotides are TGTGCCAGCTCACCGGCTCCCCGGGACAGCTCCTACGAGCAGTACTTC. Residues: CASSPAPRDSSYEQYF.

CDR3: CASSLSAGNTIYF. Here the CDR3 DNA reads TGTGCCAGCAGCTTATCCGCCGGAAACACCATATATTTT. V usage is TRBV11-3 and J usage is TRBJ1-3; no firm D call. CDR1 SGHNT and CDR2 YENEEA come from the germline V gene. V gave up 2 bases and J gave up 4 bases, with 6 bases separating them. This CDR3 spans 13 amino acids.

The gene calls are TRBV13 and TRBJ1-2; TRBD1 aligns across 7 bases. Germline CDR1 is PRHDT and CDR2 is FYEKMQ (reference sequence). This CDR3 region has 15 residues. V lost 5 bases and J lost 8; bases outside the gene matches: 14. DNA of the CDR3: TGTGCCAGCAGCCTTCGGGACAGACTGTGGCGCGGCTACACCTTC. Translation: CASSLRDRLWRGYTF.

The chain links TRBV21-1 to TRBJ2-1; the table assigns TRBD1, which was not confirmed against the DNA. TRBV21-1 is classified as a pseudogene. CDR3 length equals 15 residues. CDR3 loop: CASSKAGDKYNEQFF. The DNA of the CDR3 is TGTGCCAGCAGCAAAGCGGGGGACAAATACAATGAGCAGTTCTTC.

This clone has just a few counts. V gene TRBV7-2 combines with J gene TRBJ2-2; D is undetermined. The ends were cut back, 7 bases at V and 4 bases at J, with 10 bases in the middle. The CDR3 has 13 residues. The germline V gene encodes CDR1 SGHTA and CDR2 FQGNSA. The CDR3: CASTPLTTGELFF. CDR3 sequence (DNA): TGTGCCAGCACCCCTCTTACCACCGGGGAGCTGTTTTTT.

This rearrangement joins TRBV27 to TRBJ2-7; TRBD2 aligns across 7 bases. The CDR3 extends over 15 amino acids. Germline CDR1 reads MNHEY; CDR2 reads SMNVEV (reference sequence). V was pared by 7 bases and J by 2 bases, with 11 bases of the junction left unmatched. The CDR3, as DNA: TGTGCCAGCACCCTGAGCCCTAGCGGAACCTACGAGCAGTACTTC. Encoded protein: CASTLSPSGTYEQYF.

This CDR3 is CASSWTSGSFEQYF. CDR3 bases: TGCGCCAGCAGCTGGACTAGCGGGAGTTTCGAGCAGTACTTC. J is TRBJ2-7 and V is TRBV5-1, with 13 bases fitting TRBD2. Germline loops: CDR1 SGHRS, CDR2 YFSETQ. The J segment lost 6 bases and the V segment lost 3 bases, leaving 3 bases of the junction unmatched. This CDR3 is 14 amino acids long.

The rearrangement joins TRBV5-1 to TRBJ2-5; D ambiguous. Germline CDR1 reads SGHRS; CDR2 reads YFSETQ. Trimming took off 1 base at V and 6 bases at J, with 10 bases between the two ends. This CDR3 is built from 13 residues. CDR3 in DNA: TGCGCCAGCAGCTTGTCGGCAAGTCAGACCCAGTACTTC. Protein: CASSLSASQTQYF.

This chain uses TRBV15 with TRBJ1-3; no definite D call. V lost 0 bases, J lost 4 bases, and 4 bases lay in between. The CDR3 length is 13 residues. Germline-derived CDR1 and CDR2 are LNHNV and YYDKDF (reference sequence). The CDR3 DNA reads as TGTGCCACCAGCAGAGATAACGGAAACACCATATATTTT. It encodes CATSRDNGNTIYF.

The CDR3 region is CASSYVPSVNQPQHF. The CDR3 bases are TGTGCCAGCAGTTACGTCCCGTCCGTCAATCAGCCCCAGCATTTT. The chain joins TRBV6-5 to TRBJ1-5; no clear D. V lost 2 bases to trimming and J lost 3 bases, with 11 bases between them. The CDR3 consists of 15 residues. The germline CDR1 and CDR2 sequences are MNHEY and SVGAGI.

The J gene is TRBJ2-7, the V gene TRBV10-2; TRBD2 matches 12 bases. Germline loops: CDR1 WSHSY, CDR2 SAAADI. The V segment lost 7 bases and the J segment 2 bases; nucleotides outside the gene matches: 3. The CDR3 runs 14 residues. In DNA, the CDR3 is TGCGCCAGCACTCGGACTAGCGGGGCCTACGAGCAGTACTTC. Translated: CASTRTSGAYEQYF.

This chain joins TRBV5-6 and TRBJ2-2; D possibly corresponds to TRBD1 (6 bases). V lost 0 bases, J lost 4 bases, and 13 bases lay in between. CDR3 length: 16 amino acids. In germline, CDR1 is SGHDT, CDR2 YYEEEE. The CDR3 sequence: CASSLDRVVGTGELFF. The CDR3 coding sequence is TGTGCCAGCAGCTTGGACAGGGTCGTCGGCACCGGGGAGCTGTTTTTT.

The sample holds a few counts of this clone. V gene TRBV28 combines with J gene TRBJ1-2, with D perhaps matching TRBD1 (5 bases). V lost 6 bases and J lost 3, with 11 bases in between. Per germline, CDR1 MDHEN and CDR2 SYDVKM. The CDR3 has 13 residues. CDR3 sequence reads: CASSARGYYGYTF. CDR3 DNA: TGTGCCAGCAGCGCGAGGGGTTACTATGGCTACACCTTC.

This clone has a handful of counts. The chain is built from TRBV4-1 and TRBJ2-1, with 8 bases lining up with TRBD2. The V segment lost 3 bases and the J segment 7 bases; nucleotides outside the gene matches: 5. This CDR3 contains 14 residues. Germline V gene data show CDR1 as MGHRA and CDR2 as YSYEKL. In DNA, the CDR3 is TGCGCCAGCAGCCACCCCCCGGGGGGGAATGAGCAGTTCTTC. It specifies CASSHPPGGNEQFF.

V is TRBV11-2 and J is TRBJ2-3, with TRBD2 identical over 7 bases. Per germline, CDR1 SGHAT and CDR2 FQNNGV. The CDR3 covers 15 residues. V gave up 4 bases and J gave up 3 bases; unmatched junction bases: 7. The CDR3 bases are TGTGCCAGCAGCTCAGGACTAGTCGGAACAGATACGCAGTATTTT. It translates to CASSSGLVGTDTQYF.

The gene calls are TRBV29-1 and TRBJ2-1; 9 positions match TRBD1. V lost 6 bases and J lost 6; bases outside the gene matches: 9. CDR1 is SQVTM, CDR2 ANQGSEA, per germline. This CDR3 is built from 14 residues. CDR3 nucleotide sequence: TGCAGCGTAAACGGGGGACAGGGATTCAATGAGCAGTTCTTC. It encodes CSVNGGQGFNEQFF.

The chain joins TRBV9 to TRBJ1-2, with D tentatively TRBD1 (5 bases). Between the trimmed V and J ends, which lost 0 bases and 4 bases, there was a span of 16 bases. Looked up from germline, CDR1 is SGDLS and CDR2 is YYNGEE. The CDR3 loop spans 16 amino acids. DNA for the CDR3: TGTGCCAGCAGCGTAGCTGGAGGGGCGGGTATCTATGGCTACACCTTC. This sequence encodes CASSVAGGAGIYGYTF. Combining the CDR3 with reference TRBV9 and TRBJ1-2 gives the whole variable domain DSGVTQTPKHLITATGQRVTLRCSPRSGDLSVYWYQQSLDQGLQFLIQYYNGEERAKGNILERFSAQQFPDLHSELNLSSLELGDSALYFCASSVAGGAGIYGYTFGSGTRLTVV.

This clone qualifies as medium-sized. This sequence joins TRBV2 and TRBJ1-1; D not certain. CDR1 SNHLY and CDR2 FYNNEI come from the germline V gene. Trimming removed 2 bases at V and 4 bases at J, with 8 bases between. The length of the CDR3 is 13 residues. The CDR3 coding sequence is TGTGCCAGCAGTGAAAGGGAGACCACTGAAGCTTTCTTT. Protein: CASSERETTEAFF.

The chain employs TRBV7-8 and TRBJ1-1, with a possible D match to TRBD1 (6 bases). Germline CDR1 and CDR2: SGHVS and FQNEAQ. V was clipped by 4 bases and J by 1 base, with 7 bases between them. The CDR3 has 13 residues. CDR3 sequence (DNA): TGTGCCAGCAGCTCGGGACAGAACACTGAAGCTTTCTTT. Residues: CASSSGQNTEAFF.

The chain combines TRBV5-4 with TRBJ2-7, with D possibly TRBD1 on 6 matching bases. Germline lookup yields CDR1 SGHNT and CDR2 YYREEE (reference sequence). Trimming took off 9 bases at V and 3 bases at J, with 19 bases between the two ends. The CDR3 runs to 14 residues. The DNA for the CDR3 is TGTGCCACTAGGGGGTCCGGGGCGCTCTACGAGCAGTACTTC. Translating it yields CATRGSGALYEQYF. The whole variable domain, remainder taken from reference TRBV5-4 and TRBJ2-7, is ETGVTQSPTHLIKTRGQQVTLRCSSQSGHNTVSWYQQALGQGPQFIFQYYREEENGRGNFPPRFSGLQFPNYSSELNVNALELDDSALYLCATRGSGALYEQYFGPGTRLTVT.

The V call is TRBV18, the J call TRBJ2-7, with no clear D. The CDR3 loop spans 13 amino acids. CDR1 KGHSH and CDR2 LQKENI come from the germline V gene. Trimming left V 1 base short and J 2 bases short, with 6 bases between. The CDR3 reads CASSPRTPYEQYF. The CDR3 DNA reads TGTGCCAGCTCACCACGCACTCCCTACGAGCAGTACTTC.

This chain joins TRBV6-5 and TRBJ1-1; 10 bases match TRBD1. The CDR3 sequence is 14 residues long. The germline V gene encodes CDR1 MNHEY and CDR2 SVGAGI. J gave up 7 bases and V 3 bases, and 5 bases lay outside the gene matches. The CDR3 reads CASSYSGQGVEAFF. CDR3 DNA sequence: TGTGCCAGCAGTTATTCAGGACAGGGGGTTGAAGCTTTCTTT.

This clone was found many times. The chain employs TRBV19 and TRBJ2-7; 10 bases match TRBD1. Germline lookup yields CDR1 LNHDA and CDR2 SQIVND (reference sequence). The V gene end was trimmed by 5 bases and the J gene end by 7 bases; junction bases not matched to a gene: 5. The CDR3 has 13 amino acids. The CDR3 DNA is TGTGCCAGTAGTGACAGGGGGCCGGGAGAGCAGTACTTC. The encoded protein is CASSDRGPGEQYF.

There are a few counts of this clone. The V call is TRBV28, the J call TRBJ1-2; D uncertain. Per the germline V gene, CDR1 is MDHEN and CDR2 is SYDVKM. Trimming pared 3 bases from V and 3 bases from J, leaving 11 bases between. This CDR3 spans 14 amino acids. CDR3 residues: CASSFWGSDYGYTF. Here the CDR3 DNA reads TGTGCCAGCAGTTTTTGGGGATCAGACTATGGCTACACCTTC.

The rearrangement joins TRBV19 to TRBJ1-5, with D tentatively TRBD1 (5 bases). Deletions cut 0 bases from V and 5 bases from J, with 5 bases between. Germline V lookup: CDR1 LNHDA, CDR2 SQIVND (reference sequence). The CDR3 runs 13 residues. The CDR3: CASSIETDQPQHF. The DNA of the CDR3 is TGTGCCAGTAGTATAGAGACAGATCAGCCCCAGCATTTT.

The chain has TRBV19 and TRBJ1-1; maybe TRBD1 (5 bases). Germline V lookup: CDR1 LNHDA, CDR2 SQIVND (reference sequence). V lost 3 bases and J lost 1, with 18 bases in between. The CDR3 contains 17 residues. CDR3 amino acids: CASSISSSHGTNTEAFF. The CDR3 bases are TGTGCCAGTAGTATCTCAAGCAGCCATGGGACGAACACTGAAGCTTTCTTT.

This clone was counted only a few times. V is TRBV15 and J is TRBJ2-2; D is unresolved. CDR3 length: 14 residues. In germline, CDR1 is LNHNV, CDR2 YYDKDF (reference sequence). V lost 0 bases and J 1 base, leaving 3 bases between the germline ends. The CDR3 DNA is TGTGCCACCAGCAGAGATCGGAACACCGGGGAGCTGTTTTTT. The encoded protein is CATSRDRNTGELFF.